The 22 T cell receptor beta chains below come from one sample, sequenced in a study of Graves' ophthalmopathy and Graves' hyperthyroidism. Amplified material comprised TCR beta CDR3 regions derived from RNA transcripts. RT-PCR in the first round used HTBI primers; a second-round multiplex PCR followed. A single record per CDR3 protein comes from TCRdb applying MiXCR to the multiplex PCR reads. The data hold roughly 160,000 distinct CDR3 sequences, with approximately 38% observed a single time. Sequencing was carried out using peripheral blood. Receptors originate from a woman in her 40s with Graves' ophthalmopathy.

The chain combines TRBV2 with TRBJ2-3, with 14 bases matching TRBD2. Looked up from germline, CDR1 is SNHLY and CDR2 is FYNNEI. V lost 8 bases and J lost 4; bases outside the gene matches: 8. The CDR3 contains 16 residues. CDR3 loop: CASGGTSGSVSDTQYF. The CDR3 DNA is TGTGCCAGCGGGGGGACTAGCGGGAGTGTCTCAGATACGCAGTATTTT.

This rearrangement joins TRBV12-3 or TRBV12-4 to TRBJ2-5; D call uncertain. The length of the CDR3 is 13 residues. The V gene lost 3 bases and the J gene lost 1 base, with 6 bases spanning the gap. The chain's CDR3 is CASSFERQETQYF. CDR3 in DNA: TGTGCCAGCAGTTTTGAGCGCCAAGAGACCCAGTACTTC.

This clonotype was seen many times. The chain couples TRBV29-1 to TRBJ2-5, with D possibly being TRBD1 (5 bases). Trimming removed 3 bases at V and 5 bases at J, with 13 bases between. The germline V gene encodes CDR1 SQVTM and CDR2 ANQGSEA. There are 13 residues in the CDR3. The CDR3 sequence: CSVDGRDGETQYF. The CDR3 region has the DNA TGCAGCGTTGACGGCAGGGATGGTGAGACCCAGTACTTC.

In its sample, this clonotype was seen many times. This rearrangement joins TRBV7-2 to TRBJ1-5; 8 bases agree with TRBD1. CDR3 length: 16 residues. Germline V gene lookup returns CDR1 SGHTA and CDR2 FQGNSA. V gave up 2 bases and J gave up 6 bases; unmatched junction bases: 9. CDR3 in amino acids: CASSLYPGGFGQPQHF. The CDR3 region has the DNA TGTGCCAGCAGCTTATACCCAGGGGGCTTTGGTCAGCCCCAGCATTTT.

This chain joins TRBV28 and TRBJ1-5; a possible D gene is TRBD1 (6 bases). The germline V gene encodes CDR1 MDHEN and CDR2 SYDVKM. This CDR3 spans 13 amino acids. V was shortened by 7 bases and J by 3 bases, with 10 bases between the two germline ends. This CDR3 is CASTTGLNQPQHF. CDR3 coding DNA: TGTGCCAGCACCACAGGGCTCAATCAGCCCCAGCATTTT.

This clonotype appeared many times. The V gene is TRBV19, the J gene TRBJ1-3, with TRBD1 as a possible D gene (6 bases). CDR1 and CDR2 from the germline V gene are LNHDA and SQIVND (reference sequence). The CDR3 totals 14 residues. The V and J ends lost 7 bases and 1 base respectively, with 11 bases between them. Written as DNA, the CDR3 is TGTGCCAGTAATATCGGGACATCTGGAAACACCATATATTTT. Translating it yields CASNIGTSGNTIYF.

This clonotype was seen a few times. The chain is built from TRBV20-1 and TRBJ2-5; 7 nucleotides line up with TRBD2. Trimming removed 6 bases from V and 3 bases from J; junction bases left unmatched: 19. The CDR3 spans 17 residues. Germline V gene lookup returns CDR1 DFQATT and CDR2 SNEGSKA (reference sequence). The chain's CDR3 is CSAFRASGVRYEETQYF. In nucleotides, the CDR3 is TGCAGTGCCTTTAGGGCTAGCGGAGTGAGGTATGAAGAGACCCAGTACTTC.

This clonotype was observed at least ten times. The J gene is TRBJ2-5, the V gene TRBV18; 7 bases are a match to TRBD1. The J segment lost 1 base and the V segment lost 3 bases, leaving 8 bases of the junction unmatched. CDR1 KGHSH and CDR2 LQKENI come from the germline V gene. This CDR3 region has 16 residues. The CDR3 DNA reads TGTGCCAGCTCACCTACCCTGACAGGGCTCCAAGAGACCCAGTACTTC. Its protein is CASSPTLTGLQETQYF.

The chain is built from TRBV6-1 and TRBJ1-5, with TRBD1 matching over 9 bases. Germline lookup yields CDR1 MNHNS and CDR2 SASEGT. This CDR3 is 16 amino acids long. J was trimmed by 2 bases and V by 2 bases; bases with no gene match: 4. As DNA, the CDR3 is TGTGCCAGCAGTGAACTGAGGACAGGGGGCAATCAGCCCCAGCATTTT. Protein: CASSELRTGGNQPQHF.

This clonotype was seen ten or more times. The chain couples TRBV5-1 to TRBJ2-5; 8 nucleotides align to TRBD2. With V trimmed by 4 bases and J by 2 bases, 10 bases remained unmatched. Germline V gene sequence: CDR1 SGHRS, CDR2 YFSETQ. This CDR3 comprises 16 residues. For the CDR3, the DNA is TGCGCCAGCAGCAGGGCCGGGACTAGGAATCAAGAGACCCAGTACTTC. It codes for CASSRAGTRNQETQYF.

This chain connects TRBV7-2 to TRBJ2-5; D may correspond to TRBD1 or TRBD2 (6 bases each). CDR1 and CDR2 (germline): SGHTA, FQGNSA. V was shortened by 2 bases and J by 2 bases, with 9 bases between the two germline ends. CDR3 length: 14 amino acids. Here the CDR3 DNA reads TGTGCCAGCAGCTTACGGGGGCTTCAAGAGACCCAGTACTTC. Its protein is CASSLRGLQETQYF.

The chain uses TRBV12-3 or TRBV12-4 and TRBJ1-5, with a weak D call TRBD1 (5 bases). This CDR3 has 13 amino acids. Trimming removed 11 bases at V and 4 bases at J, with 15 bases between. CDR3 in amino acids: CASRGVWNQPQHF. CDR3 coding DNA: TGTGCCTCACGGGGGGTTTGGAATCAGCCCCAGCATTTT.

The chain couples TRBV27 to TRBJ2-7, with D hard to call. The CDR3 loop spans 13 amino acids. V gave up 3 bases and J gave up 2 bases, with 8 bases separating them. Germline CDR1 and CDR2: MNHEY and SMNVEV (reference sequence). The CDR3 loop is CASSFQVPYEQYF. Written as DNA, the CDR3 is TGTGCCAGCAGTTTTCAGGTTCCCTACGAGCAGTACTTC.

This chain uses TRBV2 with TRBJ2-2; TRBD1 matches 10 bases. The V and J ends lost 10 bases and 3 bases, in that order; junction bases with no gene match: 11. The CDR3 extends over 16 amino acids. CDR1 SNHLY and CDR2 FYNNEI come from the germline V gene. CDR3 region: CATKRQGAIDTGELFF. The CDR3 DNA sequence: TGTGCCACCAAAAGACAGGGGGCGATTGACACCGGGGAGCTGTTTTTT.

This rearrangement joins TRBV6-2 or TRBV6-3 to TRBJ2-5; D might be TRBD1 or TRBD2, each matching 6 bases. CDR3 length: 15 amino acids. With 5 bases removed from V and 4 bases from J, the gap between germline ends came to 17 bases. CDR1 MNHEY and CDR2 SVGEGT come from the germline V gene. This chain's CDR3 is CASSRELGGRETQYF. The CDR3 DNA is TGTGCCAGCAGTCGAGAGCTGGGGGGCCGAGAGACCCAGTACTTC.

The V gene is TRBV12-3 or TRBV12-4, the J gene TRBJ2-7, with a tentative D call TRBD2 (5 bases). This CDR3 is built from 15 residues. Trimming removed 6 bases from V and 0 bases from J, with 15 bases in between. The CDR3 coding sequence is TGTGCCAGCAGCCCGAGCGGAAGGAACTCCTACGAGCAGTACTTC. Translation: CASSPSGRNSYEQYF.

The chain links TRBV28 to TRBJ2-2; no firm D call. V lost 7 bases, J lost 2 bases, and 8 bases lay in between. CDR3 size: 13 residues. From germline, CDR1 is MDHEN and CDR2 SYDVKM. CDR3 sequence (DNA): TGTGCCAGCAAACCTCCAAACACCGGGGAGCTGTTTTTT. Protein: CASKPPNTGELFF. Supplemented by reference TRBV28 and TRBJ2-2, the full variable domain reads DVKVTQSSRYLVKRTGEKVFLECVQDMDHENMFWYRQDPGLGLRLIYFSYDVKMKEKGDIPEGYSVSREKKERFSLILESASTNQTSMYLCASKPPNTGELFFGEGSRLTVL.

This clonotype came up many times. The DNA of the CDR3 is TGTGCCAGCAGTGGAGGGACAGGGGGAAATTCACCCCTCCACTTT. This codes for CASSGGTGGNSPLHF. The chain has TRBV6-1 and TRBJ1-6, with 11 bases fitting TRBD1. V dropped 4 bases and J dropped 7; count of bases not matched to a gene: 3. This CDR3 comprises 15 residues. The germline V gene has CDR1 MNHNS and CDR2 SASEGT.

This clonotype was found many times. The chain is built from TRBV19 and TRBJ1-2; unclear D gene. V was cut by 1 base and J by 14 bases, with 17 bases left in between. CDR3 size: 13 residues. Germline lookup yields CDR1 LNHDA and CDR2 SQIVND (reference sequence). As DNA, the CDR3 is TGTGCCAGTAGTATAGCCGGGGTCACGGACGCTACCTTC. Translating gives CASSIAGVTDATF.

The chain is built from TRBV6-1 and TRBJ2-5; D is uncertain. Trimming stripped 9 bases from V and 5 bases from J, with 16 bases between. The length of the CDR3 is 13 residues. In germline, CDR1 is MNHNS, CDR2 SASEGT. CDR3 in amino acids: CASPKWGSETQYF. For the CDR3, the DNA is TGTGCCAGTCCGAAGTGGGGTTCGGAGACCCAGTACTTC.

This clonotype occurred many times. The chain recombines TRBV30 with TRBJ2-5; 8 nucleotides agree with TRBD1. J gave up 2 bases and V 2 bases, and 4 bases lay outside the gene matches. The CDR3 consists of 14 residues. CDR1 and CDR2 (germline): GTSNPN, SVGIG (reference sequence). CDR3 in amino acids: CAWSRTGNQETQYF. Written as DNA, the CDR3 is TGTGCCTGGAGTAGGACAGGGAATCAAGAGACCCAGTACTTC.

The sample holds many counts of this clonotype. The gene calls are TRBV6-1 and TRBJ1-5; D is unresolved. Germline CDR1 reads MNHNS; CDR2 reads SASEGT. The CDR3 sequence is 16 residues long. V was pared by 2 bases and J by 3 bases, with 14 bases between. As DNA, the CDR3 is TGTGCCAGCAGTGAATTAGGAACGGAACCCAATCAGCCCCAGCATTTT. Its translation is CASSELGTEPNQPQHF.